The 16 T cell receptor beta chains in this list originate from one sample, sequenced in a study of T cell responses to AZD1222 COVID-19 vaccine. The repertoire was sequenced with immunoSEQ multiplex PCR; TCRdb's copy has only in-frame clones and lacks some. The data contain approximately 150,000 clones, 90% of them seen just once; the ten biggest clones take up about 6.5%. The sample was peripheral blood, taken 28 days after the second AZD1222 dose. These receptors all stem from an adult who received the AZD1222 COVID-19 vaccine.

Details on this clone: A junction end diverges from the germline sequence, so it may reflect a read error. This rearrangement joins TRBV9 to TRBJ1-2; TRBD1 might be the D (5 bases). The CDR3 is 12 amino acids. Germline values: CDR1 SGDLS, CDR2 YYNGEE. CDR3 nucleotide sequence: TGTGCCAGCAGCCTAAGAATGGACAAGTTTTCCTTC. Translation: CASSLRMDKFSF. Complete variable domain (other parts from reference TRBV9 and TRBJ1-2): DSGVTQTPKHLITATGQRVTLRCSPRSGDLSVYWYQQSLDQGLQFLIQYYNGEERAKGNILERFSAQQFPDLHSELNLSSLELGDSALYFCASSLRMDKFSFGSGTRLTVV.

This chain connects TRBV10-2 to TRBJ2-3, with D tentatively TRBD1 or TRBD2 (5 bases each). V was clipped by 1 base and J by 2 bases, with 22 bases between them. Germline V gene sequence: CDR1 WSHSY, CDR2 SAAADI. The CDR3 spans 19 residues. The CDR3 loop is CASSEFGFLRGGHTDTQYF. The DNA of the CDR3 is TGCGCCAGCAGTGAGTTCGGGTTTCTCCGGGGCGGACACACAGATACGCAGTATTTT.

This clone has just a few counts. Other DNA sequences in the same sample also yield this CDR3. The chain recombines TRBV7-2 with TRBJ2-7; 9 bases fit TRBD1. The CDR3 loop spans 14 amino acids. Germline values: CDR1 SGHTA, CDR2 FQGNSA. Losses at the gene ends were 4 bases for V and 2 bases for J; bases not matched to a gene: 3. Written as DNA, the CDR3 is TGTGCCAGCAGCTCCGGGACAGGGACCTACGAGCAGTACTTC. Translated: CASSSGTGTYEQYF.

In the case of this clone: The same CDR3 also results from other DNA sequences found in this sample. The CDR3 DNA sequence: TGTGCCAGCAGTGAAGGGGGTGGAAACACCATATATTTT. Its protein is CASSEGGGNTIYF. The chain has TRBV2 and TRBJ1-3; no clear D gene. Trimming took 1 base from V and 3 from J, leaving 4 bases between them. Germline CDR1 is SNHLY and CDR2 is FYNNEI. This CDR3 comprises 13 residues.

J is TRBJ1-2 and V is TRBV7-2; no clear D gene. Looked up from germline, CDR1 is SGHTA and CDR2 is FQGNSA. The CDR3 covers 14 residues. The V gene lost 1 base and the J gene lost 4 bases, with 10 bases spanning the gap. The CDR3 loop reads CASSLGGLGYGYTF. CDR3 DNA sequence: TGTGCCAGCAGCTTAGGCGGCCTGGGCTATGGCTACACCTTC.

In its sample, this clone was seen once. The chain joins TRBV28 to TRBJ1-5; D gene ambiguous. The CDR3 totals 13 residues. In germline, CDR1 is MDHEN, CDR2 SYDVKM. V shed 1 base and J shed 6 bases, with 7 bases lying between them. The CDR3 loop is CASSLFGSQPQHF. CDR3 DNA: TGTGCCAGCAGTTTATTTGGGAGTCAGCCCCAGCATTTT.

V is TRBV7-9 and J is TRBJ1-2; D may be TRBD1 (5 bases). The CDR3 has 12 residues. Trimming shortened V by 5 bases and J by 8 bases, and 12 bases separated the two germline ends. CDR1 is SEHNR and CDR2 is FQNEAQ in the germline V gene (reference sequence). CDR3 sequence reads: CASSQDSRGYTF. CDR3 bases: TGTGCCAGCAGCCAAGACAGCCGGGGCTACACCTTC.

The rearrangement links TRBV19 to TRBJ2-5; a weak D match, TRBD2 (5 bases). The germline V and J ends were trimmed by 1 base and 4 bases, with 16 bases remaining between them. This CDR3 region has 16 residues. The germline V gene has CDR1 LNHDA and CDR2 SQIVND (reference sequence). CDR3 residues: CASSIGSRAGVETQYF. The CDR3 nucleotides read TGTGCCAGTAGTATAGGATCAAGGGCCGGGGTAGAGACCCAGTACTTC.

The chain recombines TRBV11-3 with TRBJ2-1; possibly TRBD2 for D (5 bases). Germline V gene sequence: CDR1 SGHNT, CDR2 YENEEA. Trimming shortened V by 5 bases and J by 0 bases, and 14 bases separated the two germline ends. CDR3 length equals 16 residues. The CDR3 DNA reads TGTGCCAGCAGCCTACGGACTGGCCTCTCCTACAATGAGCAGTTCTTC. It translates to CASSLRTGLSYNEQFF.

This chain uses TRBV11-3 with TRBJ2-7; D gene unclear. The CDR3 is 8 amino acids. V was trimmed by 9 bases and J by 4 bases, leaving 1 base between them. The germline gives CDR1 SGHNT, CDR2 YENEEA. In DNA, the CDR3 is TGTGCCAGGTACGAGCAGTACTTC. It specifies CARYEQYF.

The rearrangement joins TRBV12-3 or TRBV12-4 to TRBJ2-7, with TRBD2 identical over 9 bases. This CDR3 is built from 13 residues. With V trimmed by 1 base and J by 12 bases, 7 bases remained unmatched. This CDR3 is CASSLGLAGSPYF. DNA for the CDR3: TGTGCCAGCAGTTTAGGGCTAGCGGGAAGTCCGTACTTC.

The genes are TRBV5-1 and TRBJ1-2; TRBD1 aligns across 7 bases. Trimming removed 4 bases from V and 2 bases from J; junction bases left unmatched: 5. This CDR3 region has 14 residues. CDR1 and CDR2 from the germline V gene are SGHRS and YFSETQ. The DNA of the CDR3 is TGCGCCAGCAGCCTGGGACAGTCCAACTATGGCTACACCTTC. This gives the protein CASSLGQSNYGYTF.

This chain joins TRBV5-1 and TRBJ2-2; 7 bases are shared with TRBD1. Germline V gives CDR1 SGHRS, CDR2 YFSETQ. V lost 9 bases to trimming and J lost 4 bases; unmatched junction nucleotides: 9. There are 14 residues in the CDR3. The CDR3 DNA reads TGCGCCACCAGGGGGTCAATATCCACCGGGGAGCTGTTTTTT. Translated, it gives CATRGSISTGELFF.

The V and J genes are TRBV24-1 and TRBJ2-5; either TRBD1 or TRBD2 may supply D (6 bases each). CDR3 length: 12 amino acids. Deletions cut 6 bases from V and 7 bases from J, with 11 bases between. The germline V gene has CDR1 KGHDR and CDR2 SFDVKD. The CDR3 nucleotides are TGTGCCACCAGTTCCGGAGGGGGGACCCAGTACTTC. Its translation is CATSSGGGTQYF.

The chain has TRBV6-5 and TRBJ1-2; D remains unclear. The CDR3 covers 14 residues. Germline CDR1 is MNHEY and CDR2 is SVGAGI. Between the trimmed V and J ends, which lost 0 bases and 2 bases, there was a span of 7 bases. The CDR3 here is CASSYSTGNYGYTF. The CDR3 coding sequence is TGTGCCAGCAGTTACTCGACGGGGAACTATGGCTACACCTTC.

J is TRBJ2-1 and V is TRBV5-5; a possible D gene is TRBD1 (6 bases). CDR1 and CDR2 from the germline V gene are SGHKS and YYEKEE (reference sequence). The CDR3 covers 15 residues. The V and J ends lost 2 bases and 6 bases respectively, with 15 bases between them. The chain's CDR3 is CASSLQGVWGNEQFF. The CDR3 coding sequence is TGTGCCAGCAGCTTACAGGGAGTTTGGGGCAATGAGCAGTTCTTC.